These T cell receptor beta chains were read from a single sample in a study of vaccination and CD4 T cells after COVID-19. A single record per CDR3 protein comes from TCRdb applying MiXCR to the PCR reads. This table holds fewer than 15,000 distinct CDR3 sequences, approximately 40% found once. For these TCRs, the target antigens are not known. The sample was CD4+ T cells from blood, cultured in vitro. The source of these receptors is a human donor who had recovered from COVID-19. Each CDR3 is given with its conserved first and last residue. The D gene is left open where the match is weak. Only part of the rows carry a size: once, few, many, or a class if the clone is expanded.

abundance,j_gene,d_gene,v_gene,CDR3aa,CDR3nt
.,TRBJ2-2,.,TRBV6-1,CASSPNVGDTGELFF,TGTGCCAGCAGCCCTAACGTGGGTGACACCGGGGAGCTGTTTTTT
few,TRBJ1-6,TRBD1,TRBV2,CASSDGTVHSPLHF,TGTGCCAGCAGTGACGGGACAGTTCATTCACCCCTCCACTTT
.,TRBJ2-1,.,TRBV7-9,CARRGDHNEQFF,TGTGCCAGGAGGGGGGACCACAATGAGCAGTTCTTC
few,TRBJ2-5,.,TRBV6-2/TRBV6-3,CASSPHRGPETQYF,TGTGCCAGCAGTCCCCATCGGGGGCCGGAGACCCAGTACTTC
.,TRBJ2-1,TRBD2,TRBV7-6,CASSKTSGGYNEQFF,TGTGCCAGCAGTAAGACTAGCGGGGGCTACAATGAGCAGTTCTTC
few,TRBJ2-5,TRBD2,TRBV2,CASRGLAGETQYF,TGTGCCAGCAGGGGACTAGCGGGAGAGACCCAGTACTTC
.,TRBJ2-2,.,TRBV7-8,CASSLARGRTGELFF,TGTGCCAGCAGCTTAGCCAGGGGTCGAACCGGGGAGCTGTTTTTT
.,TRBJ2-7,.,TRBV20-1,CSARDSYEQYF,TGCAGTGCTAGGGACAGTTACGAGCAGTACTTC
.,TRBJ1-4,.,TRBV25-1,CASSEVGGPLRKLFF,TGTGCCAGCAGTGAAGTCGGGGGACCGCTCAGAAAACTGTTTTTT
few,TRBJ1-5,.,TRBV6-1,CASSEQVYQPQHF,TGTGCCAGCAGTGAACAGGTATATCAGCCCCAGCATTTT
.,TRBJ2-4,.,TRBV6-5,CASSYSTGIQYF,TGTGCCAGCAGTTACTCGACGGGGATTCAGTACTTC
few,TRBJ2-1,.,TRBV24-1,CATSEPRSGTSGEQFF,TGTGCCACCAGTGAGCCCCGTAGCGGAACCTCGGGTGAGCAGTTCTTC
.,TRBJ2-7,.,TRBV18,CASSLGQYYEQYF,TGTGCCAGCTCCCTCGGACAGTACTACGAGCAGTACTTC
few,TRBJ2-7,.,TRBV18,CASSPPSAREQYF,TGTGCCAGCTCACCCCCGTCAGCTCGCGAGCAGTACTTC
once,TRBJ2-5,TRBD1,TRBV28,CASFQRGPRVTQYF,TGTGCCAGCTTCCAGAGGGGGCCGCGGGTAACCCAGTACTTC
few,TRBJ2-7,TRBD1,TRBV24-1,CATSDSDRVSHEQYF,TGTGCCACCAGTGACTCCGACAGGGTTAGCCACGAGCAGTACTTC
.,TRBJ2-7,.,TRBV6-2/TRBV6-3,CASRLSGGGYEQYF,TGTGCCAGCAGACTTTCCGGAGGGGGGTACGAGCAGTACTTC
.,TRBJ2-5,TRBD2,TRBV7-3,CASSLMGGRAGETQYF,TGTGCCAGCAGCTTAATGGGCGGGAGGGCCGGGGAGACCCAGTACTTC
medium-sized,TRBJ1-6,.,TRBV27,CASSLEGTYNSPLHF,TGTGCCAGCAGTTTGGAGGGCACCTATAATTCACCCCTCCACTTT
few,TRBJ2-2,.,TRBV28,CASSLRTVSRTGELFF,TGTGCCAGCAGCCTAAGGACAGTATCGAGGACCGGGGAGCTGTTTTTT
.,TRBJ2-7,TRBD1,TRBV27,CASSTGQVRSEQYF,TGTGCCAGCAGTACGGGACAGGTCCGTAGCGAGCAGTACTTC
.,TRBJ2-1,.,TRBV15,CATSRESYNEQFF,TGTGCCACCAGCAGAGAATCCTACAATGAGCAGTTCTTC